This passage covers 26 T cell receptor beta chains from one sample sequenced in a study of blood T cell repertoires in COVID-19. TCRdb keeps only in-frame clones here, not all; method: immunoSEQ multiplex PCR. The repertoire holds about 350,000 clones, more than 75% seen once, with about 5.4% in the top ten. Sequenced material: PBMCs or T cells enriched from blood (not recorded which). The receptors stem from a woman in her twenties or thirties who had recovered from COVID-19.

The chain uses TRBV7-8 and TRBJ1-4, with 10 bases identical to TRBD1. Germline CDR1 SGHVS, CDR2 FQNEAQ. CDR3 length equals 18 residues. V lost 4 bases, J lost 10 bases, and 18 bases stayed unmatched. The CDR3: CASSSGTGEVEGYRKLFF. DNA for the CDR3: TGTGCCAGCAGCTCCGGGACAGGGGAGGTAGAGGGGTATAGAAAACTGTTTTTT.

The CDR3 sequence: CASSPRYGGQDQPQHF. The CDR3 DNA sequence: TGTGCCAGCAGTCCCCGTTACGGGGGGCAGGATCAGCCCCAGCATTTT. This chain connects TRBV7-8 to TRBJ1-5; a possible D gene is TRBD1 (6 bases). This CDR3 spans 16 amino acids. Trimming removed 6 bases at V and 5 bases at J, with 20 bases between. The germline V gene encodes CDR1 SGHVS and CDR2 FQNEAQ.

The chain combines TRBV6-2 or TRBV6-3 with TRBJ2-5; perhaps TRBD2 as D (6 bases). This CDR3 spans 17 amino acids. The ends were cut back, 5 bases at V and 0 bases at J, with 19 bases in the middle. Germline CDR1 is MNHEY and CDR2 is SVGEGT. In DNA, the CDR3 is TGTGCCAGCAGTCCGGCCCGGGGCACTAGCAACCAAGAGACCCAGTACTTC. Its translation: CASSPARGTSNQETQYF.

The gene calls are TRBV28 and TRBJ2-3; 7 bases map to TRBD2. J was trimmed by 1 base and V by 3 bases; bases with no gene match: 4. Germline CDR1 and CDR2: MDHEN and SYDVKM. This CDR3 has 15 residues. CDR3 in DNA: TGTGCCAGCAGTTTTCTGGGAGGGGGCACAGATACGCAGTATTTT. As protein: CASSFLGGGTDTQYF.

The chain combines TRBV27 with TRBJ2-7, with 7 positions matching TRBD1. Germline V gene data show CDR1 as MNHEY and CDR2 as SMNVEV (reference sequence). Trimming at V came to 6 bases and at J to 2 bases, leaving 4 bases not matched to a gene. The CDR3 sequence is 13 residues long. In DNA, the CDR3 is TGTGCCAGCAGCCCGACAGGGACCTACGAGCAGTACTTC. It specifies CASSPTGTYEQYF.

In its sample, this clone was seen a few times. V and J are TRBV25-1 and TRBJ1-5, with 7 bases that match TRBD1. V was clipped by 1 base and J by 1 base; unmatched bases: 4. CDR3 length equals 16 residues. The germline V gene has CDR1 MGHDK and CDR2 SYGVNS. The CDR3 DNA follows: TGTGCCAGCAGTGAATCGGGCAGGGGGAGCAATCAGCCCCAGCATTTT. Encoded protein: CASSESGRGSNQPQHF.

The rearrangement joins TRBV6-4 to TRBJ1-5, with 7 bases aligning to TRBD1. CDR3 length: 14 residues. Germline V gives CDR1 MRHNA, CDR2 SNTAGT. Trimming took 6 bases from V and 7 from J; bases not matched to a gene: 9. CDR3 sequence: CASSQEGQMQPQHF. CDR3 DNA sequence: TGTGCCAGCAGCCAGGAGGGACAGATGCAGCCCCAGCATTTT.

The CDR3 nucleotides read TGTGCCAGCAGCTCCGGAGTTAACACCGGGGAGCTGTTTTTT. Residues: CASSSGVNTGELFF. The rearrangement joins TRBV11-3 to TRBJ2-2, with unresolved D. With 4 bases removed from V and 2 bases from J, the gap between germline ends came to 8 bases. The CDR3 has 14 amino acids. Germline CDR1 SGHNT, CDR2 YENEEA. The full variable domain, in which reference TRBV11-3 and TRBJ2-2 provide the parts outside the CDR3, is EAGVVQSPRYKIIEKKQPVAFWCNPISGHNTLYWYLQNLGQGPELLIRYENEEAVDDSQLPKDRFSAERLKGVDSTLKIQPAELGDSAVYLCASSSGVNTGELFFGEGSRLTVL.

This clone was seen a single time. The rearrangement uses TRBV19 and TRBJ1-5; 12 positions agree with TRBD1. The ends lost 7 bases at V and 5 bases at J; junction bases unmatched: 3. CDR3 length equals 14 residues. CDR1 and CDR2 from the germline V gene are LNHDA and SQIVND (reference sequence). CDR3 DNA: TGTGCCAGTACGGGGACAGGGGGCGATCAGCCCCAGCATTTT. Protein: CASTGTGGDQPQHF.

This sequence joins TRBV27 and TRBJ1-2; D may be TRBD1 (5 bases). The CDR3 consists of 15 residues. Germline V gene sequence: CDR1 MNHEY, CDR2 SMNVEV (reference sequence). The germline V and J ends were trimmed by 2 bases and 4 bases, with 14 bases remaining between them. CDR3 sequence reads: CASSLNGGMGYGYTF. The CDR3 DNA sequence: TGTGCCAGCAGTTTAAACGGGGGGATGGGCTATGGCTACACCTTC.

The rearrangement uses TRBV28 and TRBJ1-1, with 7 bases matching TRBD1. The CDR3 sequence is 17 residues long. CDR1 MDHEN and CDR2 SYDVKM come from the germline V gene. The J segment lost 0 bases and the V segment lost 8 bases, leaving 15 bases of the junction unmatched. This CDR3 reads CASLPGGTAHMNTEAFF. The DNA of the CDR3 is TGTGCCAGCTTACCTGGGGGGACAGCTCATATGAACACTGAAGCTTTCTTT.

The J gene is TRBJ2-2, the V gene TRBV5-1; D is possibly TRBD1 (5 bases). V was cut by 6 bases and J by 1 base, with 10 bases left in between. Germline loops: CDR1 SGHRS, CDR2 YFSETQ. The CDR3 is 14 amino acids. The CDR3 DNA reads TGCGCCAGCACCCTGACAGTGAACACCGGGGAGCTGTTTTTT. Residues: CASTLTVNTGELFF.

A few counts support this clone. This chain connects TRBV5-1 to TRBJ2-7; 9 positions match TRBD1. Germline V gene sequence: CDR1 SGHRS, CDR2 YFSETQ. The V and J ends lost 0 bases and 6 bases, in that order; junction bases with no gene match: 7. CDR3 length: 15 amino acids. The CDR3 nucleotides read TGCGCCAGCAGCTTGGCCGCCGGGACAGGGACCGAGCAGTACTTC. This encodes CASSLAAGTGTEQYF.

This clone was seen just once. For the CDR3, the DNA is TGTGCCAGCAGGGACAGAGGGGCCCTCCACTTT. Translation gives CASRDRGALHF. This chain uses TRBV21-1 with TRBJ1-6; TRBD1, as called in the table, went unchecked against the DNA. TRBV21-1 is assigned pseudogene status. CDR3 size: 11 residues.

The chain combines TRBV7-2 with TRBJ1-2; maybe TRBD1 (5 bases). V lost 8 bases to trimming and J lost 0 bases, with 10 bases between them. The CDR3 has 13 amino acids. The germline CDR1 and CDR2 sequences are SGHTA and FQGNSA. This CDR3 is CASRGEPNYGYTF. The DNA for the CDR3 is TGTGCCAGCCGGGGGGAACCTAACTATGGCTACACCTTC.

The chain links TRBV19 to TRBJ1-4, with 12 nucleotides matching TRBD1. The CDR3 extends over 16 amino acids. The germline V gene encodes CDR1 LNHDA and CDR2 SQIVND (reference sequence). V shed 2 bases and J 6 bases; nucleotides not matched to a gene: 4. The CDR3 sequence is CASSISGQGADEKLFF. The CDR3 coding sequence is TGTGCCAGTAGTATATCGGGACAGGGGGCGGATGAAAAACTGTTTTTT.

V and J are TRBV11-3 and TRBJ1-1; no definite D call. The V gene's germline CDR1 is SGHNT and CDR2 YENEEA. Between the trimmed V and J ends, which lost 1 base and 3 bases, there was a span of 6 bases. This CDR3 has 13 residues. CDR3 sequence: CASSLGGDTEAFF. The DNA of the CDR3 is TGTGCCAGCAGCTTAGGCGGTGACACTGAAGCTTTCTTT.

The chain is built from TRBV2 and TRBJ1-5, with TRBD1 matching over 10 bases. Germline V gives CDR1 SNHLY, CDR2 FYNNEI. The CDR3 totals 15 residues. Trimming cost V 6 bases and J 6 bases; bases outside gene matches: 8. Here the CDR3 reads CASRAGQGGSQPQHF. Written as DNA, the CDR3 is TGTGCCAGCAGAGCAGGACAGGGGGGGTCTCAGCCCCAGCATTTT.

V is TRBV9 and J is TRBJ1-1; D perhaps matches TRBD1 (6 bases). This CDR3 has 16 residues. The V end was cut by 4 bases, the J end by 3 bases, with 19 bases between. Germline V lookup: CDR1 SGDLS, CDR2 YYNGEE. CDR3 sequence: CASSSSTRGLDTEAFF. In DNA, the CDR3 is TGTGCCAGCAGCTCATCAACCAGGGGTTTGGACACTGAAGCTTTCTTT.

The chain links TRBV21-1 to TRBJ2-1; the table assigns TRBD2, which was not confirmed against the DNA. TRBV21-1 is a documented pseudogene. The CDR3 extends over 15 amino acids. In nucleotides, the CDR3 is TGTGCCAGCAGACTTAGCGGGGGGGATTACAATGAGCAGTTCTTC. Protein: CASRLSGGDYNEQFF.

The rearrangement joins TRBV7-9 to TRBJ2-3; D might be TRBD2 (6 bases). V was cut by 5 bases and J by 0 bases, with 24 bases left in between. Germline values: CDR1 SEHNR, CDR2 FQNEAQ (reference sequence). The CDR3 covers 19 residues. CDR3 sequence reads: CASSPTGTFDYNSTDTQYF. The DNA for the CDR3 is TGTGCCAGCAGCCCGACCGGGACTTTCGATTACAATAGCACAGATACGCAGTATTTT.

The rearrangement uses TRBV9 and TRBJ1-1; D unclear. CDR3 size: 15 residues. CDR1 and CDR2 (germline): SGDLS, YYNGEE. With 4 bases removed from V and 3 bases from J, the gap between germline ends came to 16 bases. Here the CDR3 reads CASSTQESSYTEAFF. The CDR3 nucleotides read TGTGCCAGCAGCACTCAAGAATCATCCTACACTGAAGCTTTCTTT. The full variable domain, in which reference TRBV9 and TRBJ1-1 provide the parts outside the CDR3, is DSGVTQTPKHLITATGQRVTLRCSPRSGDLSVYWYQQSLDQGLQFLIQYYNGEERAKGNILERFSAQQFPDLHSELNLSSLELGDSALYFCASSTQESSYTEAFFGQGTRLTVV.

The gene calls are TRBV4-1 and TRBJ1-4; 8 bases align to TRBD1. The V segment lost 4 bases and the J segment 0 bases; nucleotides outside the gene matches: 4. The germline gives CDR1 MGHRA, CDR2 YSYEKL. There are 16 residues in the CDR3. The CDR3 bases are TGCGCCAGCAGCCTCCGGGACAGGACAACTAATGAAAAACTGTTTTTT. Translating it yields CASSLRDRTTNEKLFF.

The rearrangement links TRBV7-2 to TRBJ2-7; perhaps TRBD1 as D (6 bases). The germline CDR1 and CDR2 sequences are SGHTA and FQGNSA. This CDR3 region has 14 residues. The V end was cut by 4 bases, the J end by 0 bases, with 10 bases between. This CDR3 is CASSYRVGSYEQYF. The CDR3 DNA is TGTGCCAGCAGCTACAGGGTCGGCTCCTACGAGCAGTACTTC.

CDR3 region: CASSQEAGHYEQYF. The CDR3 DNA is TGTGCCAGCAGCCAAGAGGCAGGACACTACGAGCAGTACTTC. This chain connects TRBV3-1 (or the pseudogene TRBV3-2) to TRBJ2-7, with D possibly TRBD1 on 5 matching bases. Trimming removed 0 bases at V and 3 bases at J, with 9 bases between. The CDR3 loop spans 14 amino acids. From germline, CDR1 is LGHDT and CDR2 YNNKEL (reference sequence).

This chain connects TRBV7-2 to TRBJ2-2, with D tentatively TRBD2 (5 bases). There are 15 residues in the CDR3. Trimming shortened V by 1 base and J by 7 bases, and 13 bases separated the two germline ends. The germline CDR1 and CDR2 sequences are SGHTA and FQGNSA. CDR3 coding DNA: TGTGCCAGCAGCTTAGGTGGCAGTCGGGGCGGGGAGCTGTTTTTT. It translates to CASSLGGSRGGELFF.